The present entry profiles one TCR beta chain with its context. This entry belongs to a study of blood T cell repertoires in COVID-19. Study in general: COVID-19 samples from acute and convalescent phases originated in the United States, Italy and Spain. T cells, B-cell-depleted T cells, or PBMCs supplied cDNA or gDNA.

Study processing details: Nucleated cell number was recorded as an estimate derived from reference gene primer amplification. Sequenced by immunoSEQ multiplex PCR; TCRdb stores in-frame clones only, minus some. Clone size and the V and J calls come from that table; the DNA yielded D and trimming. The data hold 300,000 or so clones, with around 90% observed a single time. The TCR originated in a woman aged 40 to 50 with acute or convalescent COVID-19. Sequenced sample: peripheral blood.

DNA of the CDR3: TGCGCCAGCAGCTTGGAATTCAGGAACACTGAAGCTTTCTTT. This translates into CASSLEFRNTEAFF. The rearrangement uses TRBV5-1 and TRBJ1-1; no firm D call. CDR1 and CDR2 from the germline V gene are SGHRS and YFSETQ. V dropped 0 bases and J dropped 1 base, with 7 bases sitting between them. The CDR3 has 14 amino acids.